The 18 T cell receptor beta chains listed next were all sequenced from one sample in a study of T-cell memory formation after mild COVID-19. One entry per CDR3 protein results from TCRdb running MiXCR on the 5' RACE reads. The sample comprises roughly 150,000 distinct CDR3 sequences, about 14% of which are singletons, and roughly 13% rests with the top ten. The sequenced sample consisted of PBMCs or a T cell subset sorted from them (not recorded which). These receptors were collected from an adult woman who had mild COVID-19 (a few samples of this study predate the infection). Cell type and time point are not known.

This clonotype turned up a few times. This chain joins TRBV6-5 and TRBJ2-3, with TRBD1 matching 8 bases. The CDR3 is made up of 18 amino acids. V lost 5 bases, J lost 2 bases, and 15 bases stayed unmatched. Germline CDR1 is MNHEY and CDR2 is SVGAGI. The CDR3 reads CASSPTWTGNLLTDTQYF. CDR3 sequence (DNA): TGTGCCAGCAGTCCAACCTGGACAGGGAACCTCCTCACAGATACGCAGTATTTT.

The table lists this clonotype with a few counts. V usage is TRBV5-6 and J usage is TRBJ2-7; D uncertain. Trimming took off 4 bases at V and 0 bases at J, with 8 bases between the two ends. The germline CDR1 and CDR2 sequences are SGHDT and YYEEEE. The CDR3 sequence is 13 residues long. CDR3 bases: TGTGCCAGCAGCGGCGGCAGCTCCTACGAGCAGTACTTC. Its translation is CASSGGSSYEQYF.

This clonotype was picked up many times. The gene calls are TRBV29-1 and TRBJ2-5; 13 positions match TRBD2. This CDR3 is built from 13 residues. V lost 8 bases and J lost 2; bases outside the gene matches: 2. Germline V gene data show CDR1 as SQVTM and CDR2 as ANQGSEA. The CDR3 spells CSTLAGGQETQYF. The CDR3 DNA reads TGCAGCACACTAGCGGGAGGGCAAGAGACCCAGTACTTC.

The chain employs TRBV12-3 or TRBV12-4 and TRBJ2-1; D gene uncertain. V was clipped by 3 bases and J by 7 bases, with 13 bases between them. The CDR3 is 14 amino acids. The CDR3: CASSFSTVGNEQFF. The DNA of the CDR3 is TGTGCCAGCAGTTTTAGTACCGTGGGTAATGAGCAGTTCTTC.

This clonotype was picked up a small number of times. The chain links TRBV7-6 to TRBJ1-2, with 10 nucleotides matching TRBD1. The CDR3 consists of 18 residues. Per germline, CDR1 SGHVS and CDR2 FNYEAQ. The J segment lost 4 bases and the V segment lost 1 base, leaving 12 bases of the junction unmatched. CDR3 amino acids: CASSLEFGTGDPTYGYTF. CDR3 in DNA: TGTGCCAGCAGCTTAGAGTTTGGGACAGGGGACCCGACCTATGGCTACACCTTC.

The chain combines TRBV5-1 with TRBJ2-2, with D perhaps TRBD2 (5 bases). Looked up from germline, CDR1 is SGHRS and CDR2 is YFSETQ. The germline V and J ends were trimmed by 2 bases and 5 bases, with 22 bases remaining between them. This CDR3 has 18 amino acids. CDR3 in DNA: TGCGCCAGCAGCTTCAGGATGCCCGGGAACAGAGGGACCGGGGAGCTGTTTTTT. It encodes CASSFRMPGNRGTGELFF.

V gene TRBV24-1 combines with J gene TRBJ2-3; no clear D gene. CDR3 length: 14 amino acids. The germline CDR1 and CDR2 sequences are KGHDR and SFDVKD. With 0 bases removed from V and 3 bases from J, the gap between germline ends came to 6 bases. CDR3 residues: CATSDLISTDTQYF. CDR3 DNA: TGTGCCACCAGTGATTTGATTAGTACAGATACGCAGTATTTT.

The DNA of the CDR3 is TGTGCCAGCAGCCCCGAGATGAACACTGAAGCTTTCTTT. Translated, it gives CASSPEMNTEAFF. This chain connects TRBV7-9 to TRBJ1-1, with D unclear. The CDR3 sequence is 13 residues long. Germline CDR1 is SEHNR and CDR2 is FQNEAQ (reference sequence). Deletions cut 5 bases from V and 0 bases from J, with 7 bases between.

The rearrangement joins TRBV2 to TRBJ2-5; no clear D. Germline V CDR1 and CDR2: SNHLY, FYNNEI. Trimming cost V 9 bases and J 1 base, with 12 bases left between them. The CDR3 runs 13 residues. The CDR3 here is CASTQLIQETQYF. The CDR3 DNA reads as TGTGCCAGTACACAGCTGATCCAAGAGACCCAGTACTTC.

This clonotype turned up a few times. V is TRBV25-1 and J is TRBJ1-2; D is ambiguous. CDR3 size: 12 residues. Trimming removed 7 bases from V and 5 bases from J, with 11 bases in between. Germline V gives CDR1 MGHDK, CDR2 SYGVNS. CDR3 loop: CASKEAGYGYTF. CDR3 nucleotide sequence: TGTGCCAGCAAGGAAGCGGGATATGGCTACACCTTC.

This chain links TRBV6-5 with TRBJ2-3, with 7 bases identical to TRBD2. The V and J ends lost 8 bases and 6 bases, in that order; junction bases with no gene match: 14. The CDR3 has 15 residues. Per germline, CDR1 MNHEY and CDR2 SVGAGI. The CDR3 nucleotides are TGTGCCAGCGCTTCACGGACTAGGCCCGAGGATACGCAGTATTTT. Its translation is CASASRTRPEDTQYF.

This clonotype was detected many times. The chain employs TRBV5-4 and TRBJ1-1; the match to TRBD1 covers 9 bases. With 0 bases clipped from V and 1 base from J, the junction kept 1 base outside the gene matches. The CDR3 is 15 residues long. The V gene's germline CDR1 is SGHNT and CDR2 YYREEE (reference sequence). In nucleotides, the CDR3 is TGTGCCAGCAGCTTGGTGGGACAGGGGAACACTGAAGCTTTCTTT. Translated: CASSLVGQGNTEAFF.

V is TRBV7-9 and J is TRBJ2-1; no clear D gene. The CDR3 extends over 12 amino acids. In germline, CDR1 is SEHNR, CDR2 FQNEAQ (reference sequence). V dropped 0 bases and J dropped 13 bases, with 10 bases sitting between them. CDR3 residues: CASSLAGPSQFF. The CDR3 DNA reads as TGTGCCAGCAGCTTAGCGGGCCCAAGCCAGTTCTTC. Full variable domain (outside the CDR3, taken from reference TRBV7-9 and TRBJ2-1): DTGVSQNPRHKITKRGQNVTFRCDPISEHNRLYWYRQTLGQGPEFLTYFQNEAQLEKSRLLSDRFSAERPKGSFSTLEIQRTEQGDSAMYLCASSLAGPSQFFGPGTRLTVL.

This clonotype was observed at least ten times. The chain couples TRBV29-1 to TRBJ2-1; D is unresolved. CDR1 and CDR2 from the germline V gene are SQVTM and ANQGSEA. The CDR3 runs to 12 residues. V was pared by 6 bases and J by 10 bases, with 16 bases between. The CDR3 sequence is CSVERELEEQFF. CDR3 DNA sequence: TGCAGCGTAGAGCGAGAGCTGGAGGAGCAGTTCTTC.

The CDR3 DNA sequence: TGTGCCAGCAGGACTCACAGGGGGCTGTACGAGCAGTACTTC. Its translation is CASRTHRGLYEQYF. This chain connects TRBV6-2 or TRBV6-3 to TRBJ2-7; 9 positions agree with TRBD1. CDR3 length: 14 amino acids. Germline V gene data show CDR1 as MNHEY and CDR2 as SVGEGT. V lost 6 bases to trimming and J lost 4 bases; unmatched junction nucleotides: 7.

This clonotype was observed a few times. The chain employs TRBV5-1 and TRBJ2-3; D call uncertain. The length of the CDR3 is 14 residues. The germline V gene encodes CDR1 SGHRS and CDR2 YFSETQ. Trimming left V 1 base short and J 2 bases short, with 8 bases between. The CDR3: CASSLNRPTDTQYF. DNA for the CDR3: TGCGCCAGCAGCTTGAACCGCCCCACAGATACGCAGTATTTT.

The chain carries TRBV5-1 and TRBJ2-7, with D possibly being TRBD1 (5 bases). The CDR3 runs 15 residues. Per germline, CDR1 SGHRS and CDR2 YFSETQ. Trimming removed 0 bases at V and 1 base at J, with 11 bases between. The CDR3 DNA reads TGCGCCAGCAGCTTGGAGGTGGGGCCGTCCTACGAGCAGTACTTC. Translated, it gives CASSLEVGPSYEQYF.

The gene calls are TRBV29-1 and TRBJ1-2, with TRBD1 identical over 8 bases. Germline values: CDR1 SQVTM, CDR2 ANQGSEA. J lost 4 bases, V lost 6 bases, and 10 bases had no gene match. There are 14 residues in the CDR3. Here the CDR3 reads CSVEDRVFSYGYTF. CDR3 sequence (DNA): TGCAGCGTCGAGGACAGGGTTTTTAGCTATGGCTACACCTTC.